This T cell receptor beta chain was observed in a study of OX40 agonist ivuxolimab in advanced cancers. The CDR3 is 17 amino acids. Germline V CDR1 and CDR2: SGHDN, FVKESK. Clones were sequenced by immunoSEQ multiplex PCR, and TCRdb holds only the in-frame ones, with some missing. Of about 93,000 clones listed, around 94% were seen once; the top ten hold around 2.5%. The input for sequencing was CD4+ or CD8+ T cells sorted from blood, taken in a trial of the OX40 agonist ivuxolimab. The V call is TRBV14, the J call TRBJ2-5; TRBD2 matches 12 bases. The DNA end is a closer match to TRBJ2-7, so the J assignment may be wrong. This clonotype was obtained from an adult with an advanced solid tumor such as melanoma, head and neck, liver or kidney cancer. The CDR3 nucleotides are TGTGCCAGCAGCCAAGAAGGCCTAGCGGGAGGGTCCTACGAGCAGTACTTC. Translated, it gives CASSQEGLAGGSYEQYF.